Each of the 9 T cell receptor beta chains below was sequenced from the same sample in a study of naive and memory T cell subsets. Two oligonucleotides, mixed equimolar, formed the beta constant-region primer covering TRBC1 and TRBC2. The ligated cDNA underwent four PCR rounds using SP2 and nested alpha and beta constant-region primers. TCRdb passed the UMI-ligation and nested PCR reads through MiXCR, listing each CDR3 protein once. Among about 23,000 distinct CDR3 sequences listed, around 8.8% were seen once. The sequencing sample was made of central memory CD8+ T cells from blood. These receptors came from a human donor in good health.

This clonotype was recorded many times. CDR3 in amino acids: CATSSDRGSGNTIYF. CDR3 bases: TGTGCCACCAGCAGTGACAGGGGCTCTGGAAACACCATATATTTT. The chain has TRBV15 and TRBJ1-3, with 8 bases aligning to TRBD1. V was clipped by 3 bases and J by 0 bases; unmatched bases: 1. The CDR3 consists of 15 residues. Germline V gene lookup returns CDR1 LNHNV and CDR2 YYDKDF (reference sequence).

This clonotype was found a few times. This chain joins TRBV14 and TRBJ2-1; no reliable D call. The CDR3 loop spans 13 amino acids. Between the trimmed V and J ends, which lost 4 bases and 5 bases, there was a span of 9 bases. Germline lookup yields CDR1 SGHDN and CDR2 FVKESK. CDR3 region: CASSPPMDNEQFF. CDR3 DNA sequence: TGTGCCAGCAGCCCACCTATGGACAATGAGCAGTTCTTC.

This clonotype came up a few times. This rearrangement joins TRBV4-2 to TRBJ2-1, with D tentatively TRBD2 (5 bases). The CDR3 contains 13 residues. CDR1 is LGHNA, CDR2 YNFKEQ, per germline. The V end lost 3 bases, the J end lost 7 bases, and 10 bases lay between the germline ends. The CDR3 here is CASSQAPGNEQFF. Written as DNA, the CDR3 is TGTGCCAGCAGCCAGGCCCCGGGGAATGAGCAGTTCTTC.

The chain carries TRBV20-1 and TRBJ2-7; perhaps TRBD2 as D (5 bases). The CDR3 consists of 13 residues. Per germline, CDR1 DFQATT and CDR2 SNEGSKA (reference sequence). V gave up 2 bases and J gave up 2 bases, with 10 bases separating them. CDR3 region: CSARRTETYEQYF. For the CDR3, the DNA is TGCAGTGCTAGACGGACTGAAACCTACGAGCAGTACTTC.

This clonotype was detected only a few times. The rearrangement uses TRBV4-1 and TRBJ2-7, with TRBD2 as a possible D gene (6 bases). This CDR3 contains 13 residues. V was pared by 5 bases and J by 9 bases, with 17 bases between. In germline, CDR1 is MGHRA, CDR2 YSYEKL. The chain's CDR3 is CASSYRHGTWQYF. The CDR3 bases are TGCGCCAGCAGCTACCGGCACGGGACTTGGCAGTACTTC.

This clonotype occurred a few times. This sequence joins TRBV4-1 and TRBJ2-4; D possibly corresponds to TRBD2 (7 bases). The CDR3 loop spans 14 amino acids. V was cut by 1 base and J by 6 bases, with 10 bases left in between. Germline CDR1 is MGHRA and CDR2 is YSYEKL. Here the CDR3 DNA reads TGCGCCAGCAGCCAAGGGGGAGGGGGAAACATTCAGTACTTC. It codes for CASSQGGGGNIQYF.

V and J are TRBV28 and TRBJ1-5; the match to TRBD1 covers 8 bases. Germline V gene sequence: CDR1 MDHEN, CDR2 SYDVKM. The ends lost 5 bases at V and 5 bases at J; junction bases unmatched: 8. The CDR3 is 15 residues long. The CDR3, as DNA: TGTGCCAGCAGTCCAATAAACAGGGGGGATCAGCCCCAGCATTTT. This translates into CASSPINRGDQPQHF.

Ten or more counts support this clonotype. The CDR3, as DNA: TGTGCCAGCAGCTTAGGGGGACCCGGGTCCTTATACGAGCAGTACTTC. Its translation: CASSLGGPGSLYEQYF. V is TRBV11-2 and J is TRBJ2-7; D may match TRBD1 or TRBD2 (5 bases each). Germline loops: CDR1 SGHAT, CDR2 FQNNGV. V gave up 1 base and J gave up 4 bases, with 17 bases separating them. The CDR3 covers 16 residues.

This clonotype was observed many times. The CDR3 region is CASSWVGGRNEQFF. CDR3 nucleotides: TGTGCCAGCAGTTGGGTCGGGGGTCGCAATGAGCAGTTCTTC. The gene calls are TRBV28 and TRBJ2-1; perhaps TRBD2 as D (6 bases). This CDR3 has 14 amino acids. V was cut by 4 bases and J by 6 bases, with 13 bases left in between. Germline-derived CDR1 and CDR2 are MDHEN and SYDVKM.